This T cell receptor beta chain stems from a study of blood T cell repertoires in COVID-19. For the study at large: T cells, B-cell-depleted T cells, or PBMCs supplied cDNA or gDNA.

Profiling relied on immunoSEQ multiplex PCR, and the TCRdb table lists in-frame clones only, not all of them. The sample carries more than 100,000 clones, around three quarters recorded once. The V gene lost 2 bases and the J gene lost 6 bases, with 5 bases spanning the gap. Germline loops: CDR1 SNHLY, CDR2 FYNNEI. The CDR3 sequence is 13 residues long. The sample comprised peripheral blood. The source is a woman aged 80 or older with acute or convalescent COVID-19. The rearrangement links TRBV2 to TRBJ1-6; D is possibly TRBD1 (5 bases). The CDR3 loop is CASSEQGNSPLHF. DNA of the CDR3: TGTGCCAGCAGTGAACAGGGTAATTCACCCCTCCACTTT.